Sequencing of this T cell receptor beta chain was carried out in a study of blood T cell repertoires in COVID-19. Here immunoSEQ multiplex PCR was the method, and the copy in TCRdb shows in-frame clones only, minus some. The table lists almost 350,000 clones, 85% to 90% of them singletons. Self-reported history from a screening survey and questionnaire set each donor's cohort. There are 15 residues in the CDR3. CDR1 is SGHVS and CDR2 is FNYEAQ in the germline V gene. Trimming shortened V by 0 bases and J by 5 bases, and 11 bases separated the two germline ends. This TCR was recovered from a woman aged 25 to 39 who had been exposed to COVID-19. The sample consisted of PBMCs or T cells enriched from blood (not recorded which). This chain links TRBV7-6 with TRBJ2-1, with D possibly TRBD2 on 6 matching bases. CDR3 loop: CASSLALAGNNEQFF. The CDR3 DNA sequence: TGTGCCAGCAGCTTAGCGCTCGCGGGAAACAATGAGCAGTTCTTC.